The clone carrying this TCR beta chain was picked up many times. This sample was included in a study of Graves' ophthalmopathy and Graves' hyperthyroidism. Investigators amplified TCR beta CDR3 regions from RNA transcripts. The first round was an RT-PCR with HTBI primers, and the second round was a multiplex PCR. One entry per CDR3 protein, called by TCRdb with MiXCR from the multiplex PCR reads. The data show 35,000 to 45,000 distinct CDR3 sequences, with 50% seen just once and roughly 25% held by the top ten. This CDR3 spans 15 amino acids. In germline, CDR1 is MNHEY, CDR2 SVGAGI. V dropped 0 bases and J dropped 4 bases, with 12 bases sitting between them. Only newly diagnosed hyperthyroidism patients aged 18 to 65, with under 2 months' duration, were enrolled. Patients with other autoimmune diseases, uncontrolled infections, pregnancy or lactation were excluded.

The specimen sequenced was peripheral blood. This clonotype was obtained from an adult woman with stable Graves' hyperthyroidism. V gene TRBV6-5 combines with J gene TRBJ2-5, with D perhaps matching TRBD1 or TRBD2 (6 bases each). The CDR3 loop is CASSYSWGARETQYF. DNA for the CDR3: TGTGCCAGCAGTTACTCATGGGGGGCTCGAGAGACCCAGTACTTC.